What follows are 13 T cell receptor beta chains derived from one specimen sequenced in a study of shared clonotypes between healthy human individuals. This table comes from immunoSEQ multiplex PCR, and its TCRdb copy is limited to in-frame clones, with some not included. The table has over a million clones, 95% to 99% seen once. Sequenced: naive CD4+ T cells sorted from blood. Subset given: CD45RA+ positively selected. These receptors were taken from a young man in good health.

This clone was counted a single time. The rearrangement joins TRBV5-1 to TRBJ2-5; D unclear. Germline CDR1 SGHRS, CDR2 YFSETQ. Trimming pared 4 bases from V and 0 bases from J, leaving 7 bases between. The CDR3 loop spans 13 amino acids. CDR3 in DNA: TGCGCCAGCAGCACGGAACACCAAGAGACCCAGTACTTC. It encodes CASSTEHQETQYF.

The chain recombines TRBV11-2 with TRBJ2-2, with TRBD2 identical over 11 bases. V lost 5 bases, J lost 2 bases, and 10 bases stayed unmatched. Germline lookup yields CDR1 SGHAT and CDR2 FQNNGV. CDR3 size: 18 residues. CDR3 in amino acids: CASSRTFTSGRNTGELFF. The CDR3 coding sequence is TGTGCCAGCAGCCGAACGTTTACTAGCGGGAGAAACACCGGGGAGCTGTTTTTT. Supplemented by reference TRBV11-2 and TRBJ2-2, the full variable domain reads EAGVAQSPRYKIIEKRQSVAFWCNPISGHATLYWYQQILGQGPKLLIQFQNNGVVDDSQLPKDRFSAERLKGVDSTLKIQPAKLEDSAVYLCASSRTFTSGRNTGELFFGEGSRLTVL.

For the CDR3, the DNA is TGTGCCAGCAGCCCGTCCCTTCCTATTGGGGAGCAGTTCTTC. Translated: CASSPSLPIGEQFF. The chain combines TRBV7-3 with TRBJ2-1; D remains ambiguous. The germline V gene encodes CDR1 SGHTA and CDR2 FQGTGA. The V and J ends lost 5 bases and 10 bases respectively, with 18 bases between them. This CDR3 region has 14 residues.

The CDR3 DNA reads as TGTGCCAGCAGTTTCCTTTCTAGCGGAACCTACGAGCAGTACTTC. Translated, it gives CASSFLSSGTYEQYF. The rearrangement links TRBV28 to TRBJ2-7, with 7 bases fitting TRBD2. The CDR3 runs 15 residues. The trim removed 3 bases at V and 2 bases at J, leaving 7 bases unmatched. In germline, CDR1 is MDHEN, CDR2 SYDVKM.

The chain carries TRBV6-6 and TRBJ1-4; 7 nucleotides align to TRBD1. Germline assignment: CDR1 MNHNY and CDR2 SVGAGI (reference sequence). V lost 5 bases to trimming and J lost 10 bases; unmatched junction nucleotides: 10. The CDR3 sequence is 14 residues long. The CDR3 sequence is CASSPPGQPLKLFF. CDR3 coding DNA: TGTGCCAGCAGTCCCCCGGGACAGCCCCTAAAACTGTTTTTT.

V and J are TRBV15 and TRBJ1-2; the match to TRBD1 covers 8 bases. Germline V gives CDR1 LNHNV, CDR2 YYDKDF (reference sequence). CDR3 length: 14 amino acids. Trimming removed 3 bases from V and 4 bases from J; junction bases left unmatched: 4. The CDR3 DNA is TGTGCCACCAGCAGTGGGACAGGAGGCTATGGCTACACCTTC. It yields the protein CATSSGTGGYGYTF.

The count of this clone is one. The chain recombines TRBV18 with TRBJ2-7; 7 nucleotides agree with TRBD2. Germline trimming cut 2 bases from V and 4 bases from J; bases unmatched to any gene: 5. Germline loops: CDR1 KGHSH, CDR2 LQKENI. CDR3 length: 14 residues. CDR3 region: CASSPRAGEYEQYF. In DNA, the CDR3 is TGTGCCAGCTCACCAAGGGCGGGAGAATACGAGCAGTACTTC.

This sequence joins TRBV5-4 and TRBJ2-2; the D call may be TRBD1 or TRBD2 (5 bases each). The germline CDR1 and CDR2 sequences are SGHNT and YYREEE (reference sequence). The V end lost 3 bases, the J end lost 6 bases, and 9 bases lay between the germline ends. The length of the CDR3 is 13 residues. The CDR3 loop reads CASSSRGAGELFF. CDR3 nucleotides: TGTGCCAGCAGCTCGAGGGGCGCCGGGGAGCTGTTTTTT.

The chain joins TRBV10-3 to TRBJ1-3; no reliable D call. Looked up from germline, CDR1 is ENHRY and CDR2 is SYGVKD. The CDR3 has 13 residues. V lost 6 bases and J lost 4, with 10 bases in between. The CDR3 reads CAIRLEAGNTIYF. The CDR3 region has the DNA TGTGCCATCAGGTTAGAGGCGGGAAACACCATATATTTT.

In nucleotides, the CDR3 is TGTGCCAGCAGCTCTGACAGAATCTCCTACAATGAGCAGTTCTTC. This codes for CASSSDRISYNEQFF. The chain employs TRBV7-8 and TRBJ2-1, with D maybe TRBD1 (5 bases). V lost 4 bases to trimming and J lost 0 bases, with 10 bases between them. From germline, CDR1 is SGHVS and CDR2 FQNEAQ. The CDR3 is 15 amino acids.

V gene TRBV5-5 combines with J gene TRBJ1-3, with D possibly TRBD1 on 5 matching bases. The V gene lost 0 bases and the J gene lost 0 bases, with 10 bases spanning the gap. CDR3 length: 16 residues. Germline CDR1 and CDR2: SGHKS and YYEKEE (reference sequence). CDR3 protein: CASSLARGSSGNTIYF. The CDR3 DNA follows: TGTGCCAGCAGCTTGGCCCGGGGGAGCTCTGGAAACACCATATATTTT.

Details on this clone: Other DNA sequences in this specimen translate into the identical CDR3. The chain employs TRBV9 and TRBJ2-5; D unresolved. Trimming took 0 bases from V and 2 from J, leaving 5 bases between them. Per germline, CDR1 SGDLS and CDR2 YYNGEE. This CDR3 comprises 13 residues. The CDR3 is CASSVAQQETQYF. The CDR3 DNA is TGTGCCAGCAGCGTAGCTCAGCAAGAGACCCAGTACTTC.

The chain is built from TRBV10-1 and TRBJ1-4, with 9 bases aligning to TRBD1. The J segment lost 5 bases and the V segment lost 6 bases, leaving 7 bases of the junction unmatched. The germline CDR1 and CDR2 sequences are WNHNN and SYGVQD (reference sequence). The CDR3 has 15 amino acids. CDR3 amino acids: CASSAGTGLNEKLFF. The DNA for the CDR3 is TGCGCCAGCAGCGCCGGGACAGGGTTAAATGAAAAACTGTTTTTT.